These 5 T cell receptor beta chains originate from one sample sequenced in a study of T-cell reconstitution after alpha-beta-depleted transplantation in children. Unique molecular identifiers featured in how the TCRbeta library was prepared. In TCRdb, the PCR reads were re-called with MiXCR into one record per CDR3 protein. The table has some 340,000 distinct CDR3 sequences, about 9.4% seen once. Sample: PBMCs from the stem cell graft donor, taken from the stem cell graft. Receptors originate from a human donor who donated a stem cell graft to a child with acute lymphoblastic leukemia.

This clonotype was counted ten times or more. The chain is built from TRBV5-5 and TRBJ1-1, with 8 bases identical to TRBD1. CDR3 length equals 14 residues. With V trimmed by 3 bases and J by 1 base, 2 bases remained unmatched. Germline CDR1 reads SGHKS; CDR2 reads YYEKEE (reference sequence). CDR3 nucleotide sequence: TGTGCCAGCAGCTCCCAGGGGGCGAACACTGAAGCTTTCTTT. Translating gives CASSSQGANTEAFF.

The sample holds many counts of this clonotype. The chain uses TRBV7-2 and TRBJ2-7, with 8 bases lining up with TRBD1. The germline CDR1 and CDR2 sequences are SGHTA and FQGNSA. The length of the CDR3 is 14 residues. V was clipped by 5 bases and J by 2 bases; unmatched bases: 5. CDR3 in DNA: TGTGCCAGCAGCAGCTGGACAGGGACCTACGAGCAGTACTTC. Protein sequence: CASSSWTGTYEQYF.

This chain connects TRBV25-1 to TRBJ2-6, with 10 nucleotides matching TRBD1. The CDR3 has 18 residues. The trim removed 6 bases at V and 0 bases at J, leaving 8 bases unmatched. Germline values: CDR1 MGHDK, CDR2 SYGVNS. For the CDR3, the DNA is TGTGCCAGCAGAGGAGGGACAGGGGCACCCTCTGGGGCCAACGTCCTGACTTTC. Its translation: CASRGGTGAPSGANVLTF.

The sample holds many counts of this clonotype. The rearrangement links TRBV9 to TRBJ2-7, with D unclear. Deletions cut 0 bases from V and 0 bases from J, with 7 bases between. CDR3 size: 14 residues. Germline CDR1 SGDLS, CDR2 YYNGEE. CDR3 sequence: CASSVGYSSYEQYF. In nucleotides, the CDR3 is TGTGCCAGCAGCGTAGGGTACAGCTCCTACGAGCAGTACTTC.

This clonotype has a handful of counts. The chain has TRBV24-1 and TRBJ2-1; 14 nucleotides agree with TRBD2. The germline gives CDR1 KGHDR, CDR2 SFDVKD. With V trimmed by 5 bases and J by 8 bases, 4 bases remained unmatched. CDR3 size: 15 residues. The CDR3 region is CATSGTSGRTHEQFF. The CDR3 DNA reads TGTGCCACCAGTGGGACTAGCGGGAGGACCCATGAGCAGTTCTTC.